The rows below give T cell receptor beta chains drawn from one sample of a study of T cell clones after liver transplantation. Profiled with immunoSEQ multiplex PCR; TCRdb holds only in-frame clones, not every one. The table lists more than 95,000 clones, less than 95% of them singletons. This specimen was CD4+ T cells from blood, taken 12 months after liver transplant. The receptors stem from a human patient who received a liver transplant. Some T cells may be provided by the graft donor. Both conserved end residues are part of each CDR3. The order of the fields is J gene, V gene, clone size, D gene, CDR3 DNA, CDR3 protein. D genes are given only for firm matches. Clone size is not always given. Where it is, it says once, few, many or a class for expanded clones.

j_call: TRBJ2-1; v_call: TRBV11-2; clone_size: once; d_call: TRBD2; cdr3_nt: TGTGCCAGCAGCCCTCGGGGACAGACTAGCGGAAGCAATGAGCAGTTCTTC; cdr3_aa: CASSPRGQTSGSNEQFF
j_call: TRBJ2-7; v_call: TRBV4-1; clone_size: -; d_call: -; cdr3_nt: TGCGCCAGCAGCCAAGATGGTCTAGCAGGCTCCTACGAGCAGTACTTC; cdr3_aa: CASSQDGLAGSYEQYF
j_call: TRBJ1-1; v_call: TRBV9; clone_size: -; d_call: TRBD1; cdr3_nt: TGTGCCAGCAGCGCTGGGACAGAAATAGGCACTGAAGCTTTCTTT; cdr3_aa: CASSAGTEIGTEAFF
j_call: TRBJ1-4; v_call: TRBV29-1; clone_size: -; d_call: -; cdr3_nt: TGCAGCGCGCTGGGCAGGCAGGATGAAAAACTGTTTTTT; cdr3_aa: CSALGRQDEKLFF
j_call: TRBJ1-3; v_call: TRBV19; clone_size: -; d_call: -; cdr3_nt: TGTGCCAGTGGACAGTATAACTCTGGAAACACCATATATTTT; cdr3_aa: CASGQYNSGNTIYF
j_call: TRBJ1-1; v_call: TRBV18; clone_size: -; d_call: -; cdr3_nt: TGTGCCAGCTCACCCTTAGTAGATCAAAGCGGCACTGAAGCTTTCTTT; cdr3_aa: CASSPLVDQSGTEAFF
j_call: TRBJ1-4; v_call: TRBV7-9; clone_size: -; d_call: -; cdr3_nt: TGTGCCAGCAGCTTTAATGAAAAACTGTTTTTT; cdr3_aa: CASSFNEKLFF
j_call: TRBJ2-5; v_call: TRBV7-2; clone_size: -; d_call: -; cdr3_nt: TGTGCCAGCAGCTCCGTAGGGACCCAGTACTTC; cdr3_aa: CASSSVGTQYF
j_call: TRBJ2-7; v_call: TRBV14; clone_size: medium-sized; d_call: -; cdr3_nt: TGTGCCAGCAGCCAAGATTCCGTCTACCAGCAGTACTTC; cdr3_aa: CASSQDSVYQQYF
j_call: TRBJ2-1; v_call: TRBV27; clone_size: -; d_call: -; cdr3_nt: TGTGCCAGCAGTTTTGGGGGGTTTGCGTACAATGAGCAGTTCTTC; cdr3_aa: CASSFGGFAYNEQFF
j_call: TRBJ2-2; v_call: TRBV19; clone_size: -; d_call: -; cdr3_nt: TGTGCCAGTAGTACTAACAAGAACACCGGGGAGCTGTTTTTT; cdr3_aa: CASSTNKNTGELFF
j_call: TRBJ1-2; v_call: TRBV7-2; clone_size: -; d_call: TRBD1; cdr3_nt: TGTGCCAGCAGCTTCGGGACAGGGGCGATTAACTATGGCTACACCTTC; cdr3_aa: CASSFGTGAINYGYTF
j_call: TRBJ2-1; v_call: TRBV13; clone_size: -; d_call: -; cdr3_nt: TGTGCCAGCAGCTTAGGGACCAGCAATGAGCAGTTCTTC; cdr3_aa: CASSLGTSNEQFF
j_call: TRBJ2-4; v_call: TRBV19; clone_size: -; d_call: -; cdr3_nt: TGTGCCAGTAGTGCAATTTTAGTTGGCGGAGACATTCAGTACTTC; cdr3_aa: CASSAILVGGDIQYF
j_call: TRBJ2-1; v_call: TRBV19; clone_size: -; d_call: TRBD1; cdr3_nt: TGTGCCAGTAGTCCACCTGGGACAGGCTACAATGAGCAGTTCTTC; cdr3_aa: CASSPPGTGYNEQFF